These T cell receptor beta chains were read from a single sample in a study of memory CD4+ T cells and cytomegalovirus serostatus. Only in-frame clones appear in the TCRdb table, and some are missing; sequencing was by immunoSEQ multiplex PCR. The table lists over 60,000 clones, 82% of them singletons. The sample consisted of memory CD4+ T cells from blood. The receptors were sampled from an adult in good health and CMV-seronegative. CDR3s include the opening cysteine and the closing phenylalanine or tryptophan. The D gene is left open where the match is weak. Not every row has a clone size; where given, it reads once, few, many or a size class.

CASSPEVAIWNGYTF TGTGCCAGCTCACCAGAGGTGGCAATATGGAATGGCTACACCTTC . TRBV18 . TRBJ1-2
CASSPTGLEADTQYF TGTGCCAGCAGTCCGACAGGGCTTGAAGCAGATACGCAGTATTTT TRBD1 TRBV28 . TRBJ2-3
CASSSSSGSTDTQYF TGTGCCAGTAGTTCGTCTAGCGGAAGCACAGATACGCAGTATTTT TRBD2 TRBV19 . TRBJ2-3
CSAELRHNYGYTF TGCAGCGCCGAACTCCGACACAACTATGGCTACACCTTC . TRBV29-1 few TRBJ1-2
CASSEHRDYNEQFF TGTGCCAGCAGTGAACACCGGGACTACAATGAGCAGTTCTTC . TRBV6-1 . TRBJ2-1
CAWRAAYNEQFF TGTGCCTGGAGAGCGGCCTACAATGAGCAGTTCTTC . TRBV30 . TRBJ2-1
CASSRPKTDTQYF TGTGCCAGCAGCCGTCCTAAAACAGATACGCAGTATTTT . TRBV27 . TRBJ2-3
CASSQGGLNTGELFF TGTGCCAGCAGCCAAGGGGGACTCAACACCGGGGAGCTGTTTTTT . TRBV7-6 . TRBJ2-2
CASRPGNSNQPQHF TGTGCCAGCAGGCCGGGGAATAGCAATCAGCCCCAGCATTTT . TRBV28 . TRBJ1-5
CASSLSTGLNYGYTF TGTGCCAGCAGTTTAAGTACCGGTCTCAACTATGGCTACACCTTC . TRBV28 . TRBJ1-2
CASSLTQGADEQYF TGTGCCAGCAGCTTGACACAGGGGGCTGACGAGCAGTACTTC TRBD1 TRBV5-6 few TRBJ2-7